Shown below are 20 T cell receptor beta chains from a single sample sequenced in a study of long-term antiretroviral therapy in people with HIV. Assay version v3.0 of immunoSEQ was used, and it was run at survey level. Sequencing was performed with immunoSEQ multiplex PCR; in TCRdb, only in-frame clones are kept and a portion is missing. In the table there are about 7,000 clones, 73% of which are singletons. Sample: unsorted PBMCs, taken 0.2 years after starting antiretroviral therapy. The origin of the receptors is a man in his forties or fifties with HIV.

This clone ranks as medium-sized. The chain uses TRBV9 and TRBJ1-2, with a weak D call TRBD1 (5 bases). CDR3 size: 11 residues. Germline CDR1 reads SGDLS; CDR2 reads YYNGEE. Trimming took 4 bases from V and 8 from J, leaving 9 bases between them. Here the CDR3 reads CASSLRGGYTF. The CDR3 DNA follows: TGTGCCAGCAGCTTAAGGGGCGGCTACACCTTC.

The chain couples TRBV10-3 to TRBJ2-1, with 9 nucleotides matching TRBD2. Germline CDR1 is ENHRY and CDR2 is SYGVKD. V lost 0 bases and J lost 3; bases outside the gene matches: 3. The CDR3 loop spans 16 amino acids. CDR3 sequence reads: CAISESTSGVYNEQFF. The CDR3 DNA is TGTGCCATCAGTGAGTCGACTAGCGGCGTCTACAATGAGCAGTTCTTC.

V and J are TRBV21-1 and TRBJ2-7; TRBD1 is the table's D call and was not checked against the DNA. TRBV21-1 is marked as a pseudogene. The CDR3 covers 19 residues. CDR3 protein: CASSKHGTGGGKVRYEQYF. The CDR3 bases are TGTGCCAGCAGCAAACATGGGACAGGGGGCGGAAAAGTCAGATACGAGCAGTACTTC.

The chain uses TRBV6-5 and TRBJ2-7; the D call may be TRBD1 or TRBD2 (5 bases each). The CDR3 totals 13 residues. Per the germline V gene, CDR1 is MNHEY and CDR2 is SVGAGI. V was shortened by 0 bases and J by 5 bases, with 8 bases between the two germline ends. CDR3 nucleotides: TGTGCCAGCAGTTACTCCGGGGCGGACGAGCAGTACTTC. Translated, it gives CASSYSGADEQYF.

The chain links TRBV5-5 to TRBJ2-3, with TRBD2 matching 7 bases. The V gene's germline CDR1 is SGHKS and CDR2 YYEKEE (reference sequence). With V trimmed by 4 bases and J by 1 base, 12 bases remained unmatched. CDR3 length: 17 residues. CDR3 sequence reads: CASSQSVGAGGTDTQYF. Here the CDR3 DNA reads TGTGCCAGCAGCCAATCCGTAGGTGCGGGGGGCACAGATACGCAGTATTTT.

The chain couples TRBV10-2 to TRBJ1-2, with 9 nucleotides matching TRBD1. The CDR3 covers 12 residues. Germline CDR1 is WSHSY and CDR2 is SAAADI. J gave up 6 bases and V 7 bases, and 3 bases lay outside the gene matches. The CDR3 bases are TGCGCCAGCACCGGGGACAGGGATGGCTACACCTTC. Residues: CASTGDRDGYTF.

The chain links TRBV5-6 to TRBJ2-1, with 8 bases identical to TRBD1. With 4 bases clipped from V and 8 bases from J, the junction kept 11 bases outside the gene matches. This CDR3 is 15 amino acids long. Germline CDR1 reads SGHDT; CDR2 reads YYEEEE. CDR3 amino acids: CASSMDRVLLHEQFF. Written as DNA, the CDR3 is TGTGCCAGCAGCATGGACAGGGTGCTCCTTCATGAGCAGTTCTTC. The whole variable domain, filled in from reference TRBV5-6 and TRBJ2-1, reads DAGVTQSPTHLIKTRGQQVTLRCSPKSGHDTVSWYQQALGQGPQFIFQYYEEEERQRGNFPDRFSGHQFPNYSSELNVNALLLGDSALYLCASSMDRVLLHEQFFGPGTRLTVL.

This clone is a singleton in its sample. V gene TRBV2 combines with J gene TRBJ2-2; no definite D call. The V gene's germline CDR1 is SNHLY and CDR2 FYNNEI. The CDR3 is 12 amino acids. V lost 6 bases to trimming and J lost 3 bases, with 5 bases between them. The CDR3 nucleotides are TGTGCCAGCAGATTGGACACCGGGGAGCTGTTTTTT. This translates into CASRLDTGELFF.

CDR3 DNA sequence: TGTGCCAGCAGCTTCGAAGTTTTCTACGAGCAGTACTTC. Translation: CASSFEVFYEQYF. V usage is TRBV7-3 and J usage is TRBJ2-7, with D unclear. CDR1 and CDR2 from the germline V gene are SGHTA and FQGTGA. The ends were cut back, 3 bases at V and 3 bases at J, with 9 bases in the middle. The CDR3 totals 13 residues.

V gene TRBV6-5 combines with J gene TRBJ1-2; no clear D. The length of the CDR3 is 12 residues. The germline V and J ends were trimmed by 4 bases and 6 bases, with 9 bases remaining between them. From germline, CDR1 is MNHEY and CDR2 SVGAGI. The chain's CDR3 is CASSFDRDGYTF. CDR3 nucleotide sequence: TGTGCCAGCAGTTTCGATCGGGATGGCTACACCTTC.

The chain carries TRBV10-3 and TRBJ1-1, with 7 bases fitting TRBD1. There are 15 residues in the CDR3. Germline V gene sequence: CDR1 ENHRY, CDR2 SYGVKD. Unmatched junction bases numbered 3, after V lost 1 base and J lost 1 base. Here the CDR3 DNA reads TGTGCCATCAGTGAGTTAGGACAGGCGAACACTGAAGCTTTCTTT. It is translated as CAISELGQANTEAFF.

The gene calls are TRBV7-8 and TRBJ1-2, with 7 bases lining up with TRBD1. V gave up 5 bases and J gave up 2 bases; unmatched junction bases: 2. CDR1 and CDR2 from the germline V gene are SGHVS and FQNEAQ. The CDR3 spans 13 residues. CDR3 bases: TGTGCCAGCAGCGGGGACAGAAACTATGGCTACACCTTC. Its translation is CASSGDRNYGYTF.

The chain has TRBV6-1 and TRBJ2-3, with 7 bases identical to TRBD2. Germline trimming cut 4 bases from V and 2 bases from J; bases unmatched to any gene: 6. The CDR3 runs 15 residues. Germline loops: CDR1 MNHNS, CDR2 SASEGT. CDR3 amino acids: CASSGSGVFTDTQYF. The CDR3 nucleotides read TGTGCCAGCAGTGGGAGCGGGGTTTTCACAGATACGCAGTATTTT.

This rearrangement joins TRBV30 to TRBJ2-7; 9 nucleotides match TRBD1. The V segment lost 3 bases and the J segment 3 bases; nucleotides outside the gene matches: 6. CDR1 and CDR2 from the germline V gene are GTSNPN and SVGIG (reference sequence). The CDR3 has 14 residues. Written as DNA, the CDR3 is TGTGCCTGGAGCGCCGGGACAGGGAACTACGAGCAGTACTTC. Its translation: CAWSAGTGNYEQYF. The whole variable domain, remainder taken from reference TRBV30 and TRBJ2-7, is SQTIHQWPATLVQPVGSPLSLECTVEGTSNPNLYWYRQAAGRGLQLLFYSVGIGQISSEVPQNLSASRPQDRQFILSSKKLLLSDSGFYLCAWSAGTGNYEQYFGPGTRLTVT.

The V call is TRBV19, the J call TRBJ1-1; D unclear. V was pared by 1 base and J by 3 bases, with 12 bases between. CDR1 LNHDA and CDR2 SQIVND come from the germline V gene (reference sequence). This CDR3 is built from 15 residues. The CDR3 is CASSIAPTLHTEAFF. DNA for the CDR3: TGTGCCAGTAGTATAGCTCCCACCCTTCACACTGAAGCTTTCTTT.

The CDR3 spells CASSARDRPSYEQYF. The CDR3 DNA is TGTGCCAGCAGCGCCAGGGACAGGCCCTCCTACGAGCAGTACTTC. The chain carries TRBV11-3 and TRBJ2-7; 8 bases agree with TRBD1. Germline V gene sequence: CDR1 SGHNT, CDR2 YENEEA. J lost 0 bases, V lost 5 bases, and 6 bases had no gene match. The CDR3 has 15 residues.

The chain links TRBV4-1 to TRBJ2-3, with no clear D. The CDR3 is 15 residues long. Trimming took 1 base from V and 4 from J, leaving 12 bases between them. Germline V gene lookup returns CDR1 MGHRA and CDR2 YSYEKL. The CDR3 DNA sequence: TGCGCCAGCAGCCAAGGCCCCTTTGGCGCAGATACGCAGTATTTT. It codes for CASSQGPFGADTQYF.

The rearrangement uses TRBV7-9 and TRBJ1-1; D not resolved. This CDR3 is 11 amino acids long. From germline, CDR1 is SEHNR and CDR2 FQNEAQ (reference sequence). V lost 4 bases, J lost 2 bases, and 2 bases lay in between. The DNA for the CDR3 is TGTGCCAGCAGCTCAAACACTGAAGCTTTCTTT. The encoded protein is CASSSNTEAFF. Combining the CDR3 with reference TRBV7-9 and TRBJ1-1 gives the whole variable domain DTGVSQNPRHKITKRGQNVTFRCDPISEHNRLYWYRQTLGQGPEFLTYFQNEAQLEKSRLLSDRFSAERPKGSFSTLEIQRTEQGDSAMYLCASSSNTEAFFGQGTRLTVV.

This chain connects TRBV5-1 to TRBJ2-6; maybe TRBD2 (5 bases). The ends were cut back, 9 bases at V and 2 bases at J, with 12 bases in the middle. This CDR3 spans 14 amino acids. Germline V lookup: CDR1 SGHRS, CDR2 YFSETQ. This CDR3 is CATAVGTGANVLTF. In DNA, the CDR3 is TGCGCCACCGCCGTCGGGACTGGGGCCAACGTCCTGACTTTC.

The CDR3 spells CASKRDTNSYEQYF. In DNA form, the CDR3 reads TGTGCCAGCAAACGGGACACCAACTCCTACGAGCAGTACTTC. The chain carries TRBV2 and TRBJ2-7; D is possibly TRBD1 (6 bases). This CDR3 is built from 14 residues. Trimming pared 7 bases from V and 0 bases from J, leaving 13 bases between. Germline V CDR1 and CDR2: SNHLY, FYNNEI.